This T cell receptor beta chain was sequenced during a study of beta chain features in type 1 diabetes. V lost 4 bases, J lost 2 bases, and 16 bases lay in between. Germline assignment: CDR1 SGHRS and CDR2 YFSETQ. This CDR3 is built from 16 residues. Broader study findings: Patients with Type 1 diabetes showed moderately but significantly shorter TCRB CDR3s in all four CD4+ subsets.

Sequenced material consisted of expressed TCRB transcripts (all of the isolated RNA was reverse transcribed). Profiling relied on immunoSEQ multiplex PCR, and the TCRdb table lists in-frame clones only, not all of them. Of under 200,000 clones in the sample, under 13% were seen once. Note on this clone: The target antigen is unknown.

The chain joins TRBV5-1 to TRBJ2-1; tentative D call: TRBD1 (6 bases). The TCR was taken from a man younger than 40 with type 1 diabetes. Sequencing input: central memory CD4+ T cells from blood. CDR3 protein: CASSPNFAGAYNEQFF. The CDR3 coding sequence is TGCGCCAGCAGCCCTAACTTTGCAGGGGCCTACAATGAGCAGTTCTTC. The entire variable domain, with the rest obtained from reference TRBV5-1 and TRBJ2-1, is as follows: KAGVTQTPRYLIKTRGQQVTLSCSPISGHRSVSWYQQTPGQGLQFLFEYFSETQRNKGNFPGRFSGRQFSNSRSEMNVSTLELGDSALYLCASSPNFAGAYNEQFFGPGTRLTVL.